The sequence of this T cell receptor beta chain was determined in a study of T cells in Graves' hyperthyroidism and ophthalmopathy. Whole-study context: Peripheral blood was collected at initial diagnosis, before any treatment. Study findings and constraints: Clonotypes that were expanded in thyroid above 0.001 mostly appeared in blood too. In the analysis, a 13 V-J model separated ophthalmopathy from stable hyperthyroidism.

Using RNA transcripts as the source, TCR beta CDR3 regions were amplified. In the first-round RT-PCR of the TCR CDR3, the HTBI primer set was used. TCRdb passed the multiplex PCR reads through MiXCR, listing each CDR3 protein once. The sample has about 420,000 distinct CDR3 sequences, about 15% seen once. This clonotype was counted only a few times. Its target is not known. The ends were cut back, 6 bases at V and 2 bases at J, with 13 bases in the middle. The CDR3 consists of 14 residues. Germline V gene sequence: CDR1 SGHTA, CDR2 FQGTGA. The rearrangement joins TRBV7-3 to TRBJ1-1; D possibly corresponds to TRBD1 (6 bases). Sequencing used blood. The TCR comes from a woman younger than 30 with Graves' hyperthyroidism. As DNA, the CDR3 is TGTGCCAGCAGACAACAGGGATCAAACACTGAAGCTTTCTTT. Protein product: CASRQQGSNTEAFF. The variable domain in full, completed from reference TRBV7-3 and TRBJ1-1, reads GAGVSQTPSNKVTEKGKYVELRCDPISGHTALYWYRQSLGQGPEFLIYFQGTGAADDSGLPNDRFFAVRPEGSVSTLKIQRTERGDSAVYLCASRQQGSNTEAFFGQGTRLTVV.